Below, 8 T cell receptor beta chains from the same sample are listed, as sequenced in a study of T cells in tuberculosis. Sequencing was performed with immunoSEQ multiplex PCR; in TCRdb, only in-frame clones are kept and a portion is missing. The table has 80,000 to 90,000 clones, just over 90% seen once. Thawed, overnight-rested PBMC were stained with GMM-loaded CD1B tetramer, viability dye and anti-CD3, then sorted. CD1B tetramers were loaded with Rhodococcus equi-derived C32 glucose monomycolate. Sequenced material: CD1b-GMM tetramer-negative cells sorted from PBMCs. Receptors originate from an adult woman with latent tuberculosis.

V usage is TRBV10-1 and J usage is TRBJ2-3, with 9 nucleotides matching TRBD1. Losses at the gene ends were 4 bases for V and 6 bases for J; bases not matched to a gene: 8. The CDR3 is 15 residues long. Germline V gene data show CDR1 as WNHNN and CDR2 as SYGVQD (reference sequence). The CDR3 region has the DNA TGCGCCAGCAGTGTAATAACAGGGGGCGCGGATACGCAGTATTTT. This encodes CASSVITGGADTQYF.

This chain connects TRBV28 to TRBJ2-7, with 9 bases lining up with TRBD1. Germline V gene lookup returns CDR1 MDHEN and CDR2 SYDVKM. After removal of 4 bases from V and 3 bases from J, the junction contained 7 bases not matched to a gene. The CDR3 has 15 residues. CDR3 nucleotides: TGTGCCAGCAGTTGGGGACAGGGAGTGTACTACGAGCAGTACGTC. Translation gives CASSWGQGVYYEQYV.

The rearrangement links TRBV9 to TRBJ1-2; TRBD1 is a possible D gene (5 bases). This CDR3 contains 15 residues. The germline V gene encodes CDR1 SGDLS and CDR2 YYNGEE. The germline V and J ends were trimmed by 0 bases and 5 bases, with 14 bases remaining between them. The CDR3 DNA reads TGTGCCAGCAGCGTAGTCGCCGGGGGATCTTATGGCTACACCTTC. Amino acid sequence: CASSVVAGGSYGYTF.

The gene calls are TRBV2 and TRBJ2-7; D perhaps matches TRBD2 (5 bases). The V gene lost 8 bases and the J gene lost 6 bases, with 8 bases spanning the gap. The CDR3 has 10 residues. The germline V gene encodes CDR1 SNHLY and CDR2 FYNNEI. The CDR3 DNA follows: TGTGCCAGCCGGCGGGCCGAGCAGTACGTC. Translating gives CASRRAEQYV.

This chain links TRBV15 with TRBJ1-3; TRBD1 matches at 11 bases. After removal of 6 bases from V and 4 bases from J, the junction contained 5 bases not matched to a gene. The germline V gene encodes CDR1 LNHNV and CDR2 YYDKDF (reference sequence). The CDR3 sequence is 15 residues long. CDR3 protein: CATSGDRGFGNTIYF. The CDR3 coding sequence is TGTGCCACCAGTGGGGACAGGGGGTTCGGAAACACCATATATTTT.

This chain joins TRBV5-1 and TRBJ2-1; 12 positions agree with TRBD2. J lost 6 bases, V lost 4 bases, and 5 bases had no gene match. Germline CDR1 is SGHRS and CDR2 is YFSETQ. This CDR3 comprises 15 residues. The CDR3 reads CASSVTSGGFNEQFF. CDR3 in DNA: TGCGCCAGCAGCGTGACTAGCGGGGGCTTCAATGAGCAGTTCTTC.

The chain has TRBV13 and TRBJ1-2, with no clear D. The CDR3 runs to 13 residues. Trimming removed 2 bases at V and 8 bases at J, with 12 bases between. The germline V gene has CDR1 PRHDT and CDR2 FYEKMQ (reference sequence). CDR3 sequence reads: CASSLKLFGGYTF. CDR3 nucleotides: TGTGCCAGCAGCTTAAAGCTTTTCGGGGGCTACACCTTC.

The CDR3 DNA sequence: TGTGCCAGCAGTTTAATTATGAGCTCCTATAATTCACCCCTCCACTTT. It yields the protein CASSLIMSSYNSPLHF. The chain recombines TRBV6-5 with TRBJ1-6; no reliable D call. V was trimmed by 4 bases and J by 0 bases, leaving 10 bases between them. The CDR3 loop spans 16 amino acids. CDR1 is MNHEY, CDR2 SVGAGI, per germline.